This T cell receptor (beta chain) stems from a study of T cell responses to AZD1222 COVID-19 vaccine. About the research overall: Some second doses came at about 4 weeks and others at about 12 weeks; these were pooled. Study results and limitations: Baseline serostatus was positive in only a handful of AZD1222 recipients. Sampling that yielded the repertoires occurred only after the peak T cell response. Nearly half of the spike-specific TCRs reportedly recognize variant regions that carry no mutations.

The assay was immunoSEQ multiplex PCR, and TCRdb's table has in-frame clones only and misses some. The data contain about 79,000 clones, over 75% of them singletons. On this clone: Its antigen is unknown.

V was clipped by 0 bases and J by 11 bases, with 19 bases between them. There are 15 residues in the CDR3. Per germline, CDR1 MGHRA and CDR2 YSYEKL. The source was peripheral blood, collected on day 0 of AZD1222 vaccination. The gene calls are TRBV4-1 and TRBJ1-1; the D gene is possibly TRBD1 (6 bases). This receptor was obtained from an adult in good health. The CDR3 DNA reads TGCGCCAGCAGCCAAGACCCACAGGGCCAGGGTAGGGCTTTCTTT. Translated, it gives CASSQDPQGQGRAFF.